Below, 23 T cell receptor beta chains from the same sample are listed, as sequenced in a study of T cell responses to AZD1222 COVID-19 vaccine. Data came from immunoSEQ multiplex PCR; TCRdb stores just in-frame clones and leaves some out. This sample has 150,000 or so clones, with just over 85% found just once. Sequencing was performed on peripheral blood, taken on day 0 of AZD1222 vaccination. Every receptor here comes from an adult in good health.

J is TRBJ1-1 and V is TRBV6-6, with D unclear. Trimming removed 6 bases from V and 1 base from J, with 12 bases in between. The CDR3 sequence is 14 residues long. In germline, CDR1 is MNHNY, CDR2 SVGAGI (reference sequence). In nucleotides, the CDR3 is TGTGCCAGCAGCGAACAGACGGCGAACACTGAAGCTTTCTTT. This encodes CASSEQTANTEAFF.

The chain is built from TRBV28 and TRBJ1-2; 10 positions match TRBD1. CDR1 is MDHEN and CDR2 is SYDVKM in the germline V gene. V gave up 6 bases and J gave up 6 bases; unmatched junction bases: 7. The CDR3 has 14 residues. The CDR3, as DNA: TGTGCCAGCAGCCACCGGGACAGGGGCCATGGCTACACCTTC. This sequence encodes CASSHRDRGHGYTF.

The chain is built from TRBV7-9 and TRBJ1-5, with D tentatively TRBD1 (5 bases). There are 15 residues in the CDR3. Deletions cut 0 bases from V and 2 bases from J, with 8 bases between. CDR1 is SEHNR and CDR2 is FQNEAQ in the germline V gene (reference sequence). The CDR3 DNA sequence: TGTGCCAGCAGCTTAGCGTCGGGGGGCAATCAGCCCCAGCATTTT. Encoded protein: CASSLASGGNQPQHF.

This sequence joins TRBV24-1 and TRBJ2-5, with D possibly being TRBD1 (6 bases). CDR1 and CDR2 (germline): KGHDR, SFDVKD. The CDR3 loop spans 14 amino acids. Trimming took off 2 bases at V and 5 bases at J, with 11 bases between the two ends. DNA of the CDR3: TGTGCCACCAGTGATTCCAGCCAGGGGGAGACCCAGTACTTC. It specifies CATSDSSQGETQYF.

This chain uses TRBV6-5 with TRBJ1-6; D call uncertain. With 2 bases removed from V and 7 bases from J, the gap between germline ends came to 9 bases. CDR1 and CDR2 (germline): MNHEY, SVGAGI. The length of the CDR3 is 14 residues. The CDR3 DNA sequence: TGTGCCAGCAGTTACGGGTCCCAGAATTCACCCCTCCACTTT. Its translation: CASSYGSQNSPLHF.

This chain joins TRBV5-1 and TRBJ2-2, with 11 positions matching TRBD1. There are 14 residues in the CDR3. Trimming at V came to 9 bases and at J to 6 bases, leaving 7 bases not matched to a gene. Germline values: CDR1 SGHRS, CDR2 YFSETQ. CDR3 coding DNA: TGCGCCACCACCGGACAGGGGGCGTCCGGGGAGCTGTTTTTT. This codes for CATTGQGASGELFF.

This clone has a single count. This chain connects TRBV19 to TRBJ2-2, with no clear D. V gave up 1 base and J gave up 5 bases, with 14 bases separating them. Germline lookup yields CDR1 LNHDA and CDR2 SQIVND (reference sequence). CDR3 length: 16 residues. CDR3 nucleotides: TGTGCCAGTAGTATAGCCCCCGGGCCGCGGACCGGGGAGCTGTTTTTT. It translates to CASSIAPGPRTGELFF. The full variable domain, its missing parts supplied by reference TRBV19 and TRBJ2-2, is DGGITQSPKYLFRKEGQNVTLSCEQNLNHDAMYWYRQDPGQGLRLIYYSQIVNDFQKGDIAEGYSVSREKKESFPLTVTSAQKNPTAFYLCASSIAPGPRTGELFFGEGSRLTVL.

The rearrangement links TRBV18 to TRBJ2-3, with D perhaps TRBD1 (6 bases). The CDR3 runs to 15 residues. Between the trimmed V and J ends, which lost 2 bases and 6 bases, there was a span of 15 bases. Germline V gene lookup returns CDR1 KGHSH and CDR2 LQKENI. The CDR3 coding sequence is TGTGCCAGCTCACCAGAACAGGGATTTCGCGATACGCAGTATTTT. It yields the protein CASSPEQGFRDTQYF.

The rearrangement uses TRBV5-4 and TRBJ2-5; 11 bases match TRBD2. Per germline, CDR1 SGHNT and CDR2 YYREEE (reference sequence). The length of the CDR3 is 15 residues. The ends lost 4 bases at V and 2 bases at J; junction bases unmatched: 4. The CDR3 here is CASSLRTSGQETQYF. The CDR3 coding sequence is TGTGCCAGCAGCCTGCGGACTAGCGGGCAAGAGACCCAGTACTTC.

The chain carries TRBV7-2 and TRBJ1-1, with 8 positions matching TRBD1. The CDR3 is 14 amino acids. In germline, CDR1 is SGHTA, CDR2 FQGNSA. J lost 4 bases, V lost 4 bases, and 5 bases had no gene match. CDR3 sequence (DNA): TGTGCCAGCAGCTCAGGGGGCGCGGGCACTGAAGCTTTCTTT. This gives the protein CASSSGGAGTEAFF.

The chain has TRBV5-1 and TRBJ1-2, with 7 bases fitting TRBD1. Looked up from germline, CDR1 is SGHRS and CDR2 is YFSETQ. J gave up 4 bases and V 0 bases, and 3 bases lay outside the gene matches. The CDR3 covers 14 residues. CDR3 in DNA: TGCGCCAGCAGCTTGGTGCCAGGGGGCTATGGCTACACCTTC. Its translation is CASSLVPGGYGYTF. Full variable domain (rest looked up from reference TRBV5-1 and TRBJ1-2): KAGVTQTPRYLIKTRGQQVTLSCSPISGHRSVSWYQQTPGQGLQFLFEYFSETQRNKGNFPGRFSGRQFSNSRSEMNVSTLELGDSALYLCASSLVPGGYGYTFGSGTRLTVV.

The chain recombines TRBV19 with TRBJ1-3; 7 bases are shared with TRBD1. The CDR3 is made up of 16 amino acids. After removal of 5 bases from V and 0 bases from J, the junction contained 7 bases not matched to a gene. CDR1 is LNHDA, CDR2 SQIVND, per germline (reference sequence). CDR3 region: CASSARTGLSGNTIYF. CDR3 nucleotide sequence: TGTGCCAGTAGTGCACGGACAGGACTCTCTGGAAACACCATATATTTT.

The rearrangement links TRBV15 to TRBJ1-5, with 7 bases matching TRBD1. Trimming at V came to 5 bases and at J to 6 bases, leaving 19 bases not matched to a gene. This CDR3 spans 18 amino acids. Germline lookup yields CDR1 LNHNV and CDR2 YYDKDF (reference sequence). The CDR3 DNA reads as TGTGCCACCAGCCCCATTCCCCGGACAGGAAGGGTCGGTCAGCCCCAGCATTTT. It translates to CATSPIPRTGRVGQPQHF.

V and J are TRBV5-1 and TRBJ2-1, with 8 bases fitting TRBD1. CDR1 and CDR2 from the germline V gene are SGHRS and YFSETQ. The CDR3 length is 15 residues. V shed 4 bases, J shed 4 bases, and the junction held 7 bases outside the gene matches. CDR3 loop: CASSTNRGSYNEQFF. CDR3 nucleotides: TGCGCCAGCAGCACCAACAGGGGGTCGTACAATGAGCAGTTCTTC.

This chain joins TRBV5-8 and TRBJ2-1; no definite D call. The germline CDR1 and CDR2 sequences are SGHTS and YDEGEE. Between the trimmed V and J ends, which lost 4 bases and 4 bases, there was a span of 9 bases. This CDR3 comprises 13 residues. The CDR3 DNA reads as TGTGCCAGCAGCCCGACAACTTACAATGAGCAGTTCTTC. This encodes CASSPTTYNEQFF.

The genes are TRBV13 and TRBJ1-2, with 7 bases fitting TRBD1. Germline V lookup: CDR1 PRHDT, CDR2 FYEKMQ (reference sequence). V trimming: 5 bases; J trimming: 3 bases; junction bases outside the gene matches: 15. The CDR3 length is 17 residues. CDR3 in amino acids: CASSLSDRAASDYGYTF. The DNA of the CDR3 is TGTGCCAGCAGCCTATCCGACAGGGCGGCGTCGGACTATGGCTACACCTTC.

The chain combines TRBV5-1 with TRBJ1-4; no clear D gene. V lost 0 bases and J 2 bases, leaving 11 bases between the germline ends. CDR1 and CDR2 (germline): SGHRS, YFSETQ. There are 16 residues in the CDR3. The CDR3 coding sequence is TGCGCCAGCAGCTTGGGGAGCGGCGGTACTAATGAAAAACTGTTTTTT. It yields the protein CASSLGSGGTNEKLFF. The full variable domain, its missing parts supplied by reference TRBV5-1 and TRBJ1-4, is KAGVTQTPRYLIKTRGQQVTLSCSPISGHRSVSWYQQTPGQGLQFLFEYFSETQRNKGNFPGRFSGRQFSNSRSEMNVSTLELGDSALYLCASSLGSGGTNEKLFFGSGTQLSVL.

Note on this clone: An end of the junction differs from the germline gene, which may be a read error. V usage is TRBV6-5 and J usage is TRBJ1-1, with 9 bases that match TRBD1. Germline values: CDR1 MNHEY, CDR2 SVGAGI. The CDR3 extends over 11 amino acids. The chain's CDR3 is CASSYGTGCIF. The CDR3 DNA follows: TGTGCCAGCAGTTACGGGACAGGGTGTATCTTT.

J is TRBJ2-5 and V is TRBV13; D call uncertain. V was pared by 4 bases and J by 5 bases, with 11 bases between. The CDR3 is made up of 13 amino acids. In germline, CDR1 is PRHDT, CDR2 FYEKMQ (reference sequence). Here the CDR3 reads CASSSTRVETQYF. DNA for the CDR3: TGTGCCAGCAGCTCGACCAGAGTCGAGACCCAGTACTTC. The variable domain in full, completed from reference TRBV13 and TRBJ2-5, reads AAGVIQSPRHLIKEKRETATLKCYPIPRHDTVYWYQQGPGQDPQFLISFYEKMQSDKGSIPDRFSAQQFSDYHSELNMSSLELGDSALYFCASSSTRVETQYFGPGTRLLVL.

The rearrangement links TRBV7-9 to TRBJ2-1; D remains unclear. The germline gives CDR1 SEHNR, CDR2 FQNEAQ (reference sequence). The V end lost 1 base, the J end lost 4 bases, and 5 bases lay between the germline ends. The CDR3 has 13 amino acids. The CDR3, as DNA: TGTGCCAGCAGCTTAGGGAGATACAATGAGCAGTTCTTC. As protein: CASSLGRYNEQFF. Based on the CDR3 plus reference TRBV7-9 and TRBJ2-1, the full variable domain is DTGVSQNPRHKITKRGQNVTFRCDPISEHNRLYWYRQTLGQGPEFLTYFQNEAQLEKSRLLSDRFSAERPKGSFSTLEIQRTEQGDSAMYLCASSLGRYNEQFFGPGTRLTVL.

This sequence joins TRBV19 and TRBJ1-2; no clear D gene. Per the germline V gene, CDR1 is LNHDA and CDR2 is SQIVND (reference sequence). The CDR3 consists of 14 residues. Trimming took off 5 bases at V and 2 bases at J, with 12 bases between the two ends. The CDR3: CASSGQAGNYGYTF. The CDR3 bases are TGTGCCAGTAGTGGCCAGGCGGGAAACTATGGCTACACCTTC. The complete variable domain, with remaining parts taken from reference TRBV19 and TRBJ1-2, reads DGGITQSPKYLFRKEGQNVTLSCEQNLNHDAMYWYRQDPGQGLRLIYYSQIVNDFQKGDIAEGYSVSREKKESFPLTVTSAQKNPTAFYLCASSGQAGNYGYTFGSGTRLTVV.

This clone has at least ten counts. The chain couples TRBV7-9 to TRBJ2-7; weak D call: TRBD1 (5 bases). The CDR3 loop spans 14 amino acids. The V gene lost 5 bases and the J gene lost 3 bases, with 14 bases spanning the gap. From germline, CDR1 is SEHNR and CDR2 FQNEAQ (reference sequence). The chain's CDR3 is CASSLLGRDYEQYF. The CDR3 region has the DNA TGTGCCAGCAGCCTCCTCGGCAGGGACTACGAGCAGTACTTC.

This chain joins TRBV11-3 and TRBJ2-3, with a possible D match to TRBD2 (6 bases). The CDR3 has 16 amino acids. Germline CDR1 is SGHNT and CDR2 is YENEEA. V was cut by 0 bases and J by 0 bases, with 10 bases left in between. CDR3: CASSLDWGTSTDTQYF. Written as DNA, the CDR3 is TGTGCCAGCAGCTTAGATTGGGGGACTAGCACAGATACGCAGTATTTT. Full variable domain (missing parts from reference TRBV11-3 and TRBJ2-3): EAGVVQSPRYKIIEKKQPVAFWCNPISGHNTLYWYLQNLGQGPELLIRYENEEAVDDSQLPKDRFSAERLKGVDSTLKIQPAELGDSAVYLCASSLDWGTSTDTQYFGPGTRLTVL.